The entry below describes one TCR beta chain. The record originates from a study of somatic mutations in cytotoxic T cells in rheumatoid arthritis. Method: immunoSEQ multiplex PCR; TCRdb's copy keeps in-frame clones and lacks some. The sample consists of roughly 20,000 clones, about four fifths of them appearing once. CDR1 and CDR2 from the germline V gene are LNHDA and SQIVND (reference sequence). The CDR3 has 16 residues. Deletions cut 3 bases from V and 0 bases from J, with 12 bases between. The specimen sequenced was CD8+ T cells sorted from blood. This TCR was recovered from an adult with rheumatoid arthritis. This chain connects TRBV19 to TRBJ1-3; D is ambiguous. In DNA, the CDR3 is TGTGCCAGTAGTATCTGGGAGGAGAACTCTGGAAACACCATATATTTT. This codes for CASSIWEENSGNTIYF.